Presented here are 25 T cell receptor beta chains from one specimen sequenced in a study of T cell changes during pregnancy in multiple sclerosis. The method was immunoSEQ multiplex PCR; TCRdb's version includes in-frame clones alone and lacks a portion of them. The data contain about 33,000 clones, over 80% of them seen just once; the ten biggest clones take up 2.5% to 3.5%. This specimen was CD4+ T cells from peripheral blood mononuclear cells, taken in the third trimester of pregnancy. Receptor source: a female donor in good health, enrolled as a control in a pregnancy study.

The chain has TRBV9 and TRBJ2-3, with 12 bases lining up with TRBD2. The germline V gene has CDR1 SGDLS and CDR2 YYNGEE. The V and J ends lost 0 bases and 4 bases, in that order; junction bases with no gene match: 6. The CDR3 length is 17 residues. The CDR3 sequence is CASSVGLTSGGSDTQYF. CDR3 in DNA: TGTGCCAGCAGCGTAGGTTTGACTAGCGGGGGTTCAGATACGCAGTATTTT. Supplemented by reference TRBV9 and TRBJ2-3, the full variable domain reads DSGVTQTPKHLITATGQRVTLRCSPRSGDLSVYWYQQSLDQGLQFLIQYYNGEERAKGNILERFSAQQFPDLHSELNLSSLELGDSALYFCASSVGLTSGGSDTQYFGPGTRLTVL.

The CDR3 DNA sequence: TGTGCCAGTAGTCCCCGGGGACTAGCGGGGGGGTCGTACAATGAGCAGTTCTTC. Its translation is CASSPRGLAGGSYNEQFF. The rearrangement links TRBV19 to TRBJ2-1; 16 bases align to TRBD2. With V trimmed by 5 bases and J by 4 bases, 8 bases remained unmatched. The germline CDR1 and CDR2 sequences are LNHDA and SQIVND (reference sequence). The CDR3 is 18 residues long.

The chain carries TRBV27 and TRBJ1-2; weak D call: TRBD1 (6 bases). The ends were cut back, 4 bases at V and 4 bases at J, with 16 bases in the middle. The V gene's germline CDR1 is MNHEY and CDR2 SMNVEV (reference sequence). This CDR3 contains 15 residues. The CDR3 DNA follows: TGTGCCAGCAGTTCATGGGGGCAGGATGGCTATGGCTACACCTTC. This encodes CASSSWGQDGYGYTF.

In this sample, this clone turned up once. The rearrangement links TRBV4-1 to TRBJ2-5; possibly TRBD2 for D (6 bases). Looked up from germline, CDR1 is MGHRA and CDR2 is YSYEKL. Trimming left V 1 base short and J 5 bases short, with 17 bases between. This CDR3 has 16 amino acids. The CDR3 region is CASSQVRGNLRETQYF. The DNA for the CDR3 is TGCGCCAGCAGCCAAGTGCGGGGAAACCTAAGGGAGACCCAGTACTTC.

The V and J genes are TRBV14 and TRBJ2-7; a weak D match, TRBD1 (5 bases). Looked up from germline, CDR1 is SGHDN and CDR2 is FVKESK. V was clipped by 5 bases and J by 3 bases, with 11 bases between them. CDR3 length equals 13 residues. The CDR3 here is CASSVRARYEQYF. The CDR3, as DNA: TGTGCCAGCAGCGTCAGGGCTCGCTACGAGCAGTACTTC.

V and J are TRBV19 and TRBJ2-3; no clear D gene. CDR1 and CDR2 from the germline V gene are LNHDA and SQIVND (reference sequence). Trimming removed 3 bases at V and 2 bases at J, with 9 bases between. The CDR3 sequence is 14 residues long. The CDR3 nucleotides are TGTGCCAGTAGTATTGAGGCAGCCACAGATACGCAGTATTTT. Translation gives CASSIEAATDTQYF.

This chain links TRBV27 with TRBJ1-4; 7 positions agree with TRBD1. The V gene's germline CDR1 is MNHEY and CDR2 SMNVEV (reference sequence). J lost 7 bases, V lost 5 bases, and 7 bases had no gene match. The length of the CDR3 is 14 residues. Here the CDR3 DNA reads TGTGCCAGCAGTCTTGCGCAGGGGGGTGAAAAACTGTTTTTT. Translating it yields CASSLAQGGEKLFF.

The J gene is TRBJ2-5, the V gene TRBV28; D is unresolved. The germline gives CDR1 MDHEN, CDR2 SYDVKM. V gave up 0 bases and J gave up 0 bases, with 5 bases separating them. This CDR3 comprises 14 residues. This CDR3 is CASSLWRNQETQYF. In nucleotides, the CDR3 is TGTGCCAGCAGTTTATGGAGAAACCAAGAGACCCAGTACTTC.

This clone showed up just once. This specimen includes other DNA sequences encoding the same CDR3. V and J are TRBV29-1 and TRBJ2-3; maybe TRBD1 (6 bases). Germline values: CDR1 SQVTM, CDR2 ANQGSEA. The CDR3 spans 14 residues. V lost 4 bases and J 0 bases, leaving 11 bases between the germline ends. CDR3 in amino acids: CSVGPGASTDTQYF. In DNA, the CDR3 is TGCAGCGTTGGACCAGGGGCTAGCACAGATACGCAGTATTTT.

The J gene is TRBJ1-1, the V gene TRBV19; 10 bases fit TRBD1. The CDR3 sequence is 14 residues long. Germline assignment: CDR1 LNHDA and CDR2 SQIVND (reference sequence). Trimming at V came to 3 bases and at J to 5 bases, leaving 3 bases not matched to a gene. CDR3 in amino acids: CASSMGQGSTEAFF. CDR3 bases: TGTGCCAGTAGTATGGGACAGGGGAGTACTGAAGCTTTCTTT.

The rearrangement joins TRBV7-2 to TRBJ1-2; the match to TRBD1 covers 9 bases. Unmatched junction bases numbered 2, after V lost 1 base and J lost 5 bases. From germline, CDR1 is SGHTA and CDR2 FQGNSA. The CDR3 runs 14 residues. The CDR3 coding sequence is TGTGCCAGCAGCTTAGGGACAGGGGAGTATGGCTACACCTTC. This gives the protein CASSLGTGEYGYTF. The complete variable domain, with remaining parts taken from reference TRBV7-2 and TRBJ1-2, reads GAGVSQSPSNKVTEKGKDVELRCDPISGHTALYWYRQSLGQGLEFLIYFQGNSAPDKSGLPSDRFSAERTGGSVSTLTIQRTQQEDSAVYLCASSLGTGEYGYTFGSGTRLTVV.

This rearrangement joins TRBV25-1 to TRBJ1-5; tentatively, D is TRBD1 (6 bases). This CDR3 contains 13 residues. V lost 8 bases and J lost 5, with 13 bases in between. The germline CDR1 and CDR2 sequences are MGHDK and SYGVNS. CDR3 sequence (DNA): TGTGCCAGCGGGCTACAGGGAGATCAGCCCCAGCATTTT. This gives the protein CASGLQGDQPQHF. Filled out from reference TRBV25-1 and TRBJ1-5, the complete variable domain reads EADIYQTPRYLVIGTGKKITLECSQTMGHDKMYWYQQDPGMELHLIHYSYGVNSTEKGDLSSESTVSRIRTEHFPLTLESARPSHTSQYLCASGLQGDQPQHFGDGTRLSIL.

CDR3 region: CASGLRGYSEAFF. CDR3 bases: TGTGCTAGTGGTTTGCGAGGGTATTCTGAAGCTTTCTTT. The genes are TRBV12-5 and TRBJ1-1; D is ambiguous. Germline assignment: CDR1 LGHNT and CDR2 FRNRAP. V gave up 2 bases and J gave up 6 bases, with 10 bases separating them. The length of the CDR3 is 13 residues.

J is TRBJ1-2 and V is TRBV28, with 9 bases matching TRBD1. J gave up 3 bases and V 8 bases, and 10 bases lay outside the gene matches. The V gene's germline CDR1 is MDHEN and CDR2 SYDVKM. CDR3 length: 15 amino acids. CDR3 DNA sequence: TGTGCCAGCCTGGACTACAGGGGGCCTCACTATGGCTACACCTTC. Its protein product is CASLDYRGPHYGYTF.

The chain uses TRBV6-1 and TRBJ1-5; 9 nucleotides align to TRBD1. The CDR3 is 16 amino acids. J was trimmed by 3 bases and V by 1 base; bases with no gene match: 4. In germline, CDR1 is MNHNS, CDR2 SASEGT. The CDR3 region is CASSEETGGINQPQHF. The CDR3 DNA reads TGTGCCAGCAGTGAAGAGACAGGGGGTATCAATCAGCCCCAGCATTTT.

This chain joins TRBV19 and TRBJ1-2, with TRBD1 matching 7 bases. V dropped 5 bases and J dropped 2; count of bases not matched to a gene: 17. The CDR3 covers 18 residues. Per the germline V gene, CDR1 is LNHDA and CDR2 is SQIVND (reference sequence). This CDR3 is CASSPQGSTPRGNYGYTF. CDR3 nucleotides: TGTGCCAGTAGTCCACAGGGGTCTACCCCTCGGGGGAACTATGGCTACACCTTC.

This clone was picked up a small number of times. The chain is built from TRBV4-1 and TRBJ2-5; 8 bases match TRBD1. V was clipped by 1 base and J by 2 bases; unmatched bases: 3. The V gene's germline CDR1 is MGHRA and CDR2 YSYEKL. This CDR3 spans 15 amino acids. Written as DNA, the CDR3 is TGCGCCAGCAGCCAAGTCACAGGGGGTCAAGAGACCCAGTACTTC. Translated, it gives CASSQVTGGQETQYF.

V and J are TRBV30 and TRBJ2-7; 10 bases are shared with TRBD1. Germline V gene lookup returns CDR1 GTSNPN and CDR2 SVGIG (reference sequence). With V trimmed by 6 bases and J by 4 bases, 6 bases remained unmatched. The CDR3 has 13 residues. The CDR3 DNA reads as TGTGCCTGTCGACAGGGGGCAGGATACGAGCAGTACTTC. Translation: CACRQGAGYEQYF.

V usage is TRBV28 and J usage is TRBJ2-7; 7 bases align to TRBD2. Germline loops: CDR1 MDHEN, CDR2 SYDVKM. V lost 4 bases and J lost 3; bases outside the gene matches: 9. This CDR3 region has 15 residues. The CDR3 protein is CASSSPAGVIYEQYF. The CDR3 DNA sequence: TGTGCCAGCAGTTCCCCTGCGGGAGTGATCTACGAGCAGTACTTC.

This chain links TRBV19 with TRBJ2-3, with 7 bases matching TRBD2. V shed 6 bases and J 0 bases; nucleotides not matched to a gene: 6. Looked up from germline, CDR1 is LNHDA and CDR2 is SQIVND (reference sequence). This CDR3 is built from 15 residues. The CDR3 here is CASSPGRVSTDTQYF. Here the CDR3 DNA reads TGTGCCAGTAGCCCTGGGAGGGTTAGCACAGATACGCAGTATTTT.

J is TRBJ2-7 and V is TRBV5-1; 12 bases agree with TRBD2. The trim removed 4 bases at V and 4 bases at J, leaving 9 bases unmatched. The CDR3 extends over 16 amino acids. CDR1 and CDR2 from the germline V gene are SGHRS and YFSETQ. The CDR3 DNA reads TGCGCCAGCAGCCCCCCCCTAGCGGGGGGGAATTACGAGCAGTACTTC. Its translation: CASSPPLAGGNYEQYF.

The gene calls are TRBV18 and TRBJ2-1; perhaps TRBD2 as D (6 bases). The length of the CDR3 is 15 residues. The germline V and J ends were trimmed by 1 base and 3 bases, with 10 bases remaining between them. The germline V gene encodes CDR1 KGHSH and CDR2 LQKENI. The CDR3 coding sequence is TGTGCCAGCTCACCACTGTCGGGAGACTACAATGAGCAGTTCTTC. Amino acid sequence: CASSPLSGDYNEQFF.

The V and J genes are TRBV11-2 and TRBJ2-2; perhaps TRBD2 as D (6 bases). Germline V gives CDR1 SGHAT, CDR2 FQNNGV. The CDR3 extends over 14 amino acids. The V end was cut by 4 bases, the J end by 4 bases, with 10 bases between. CDR3 protein: CASSYGSGTGELFF. CDR3 DNA: TGTGCCAGCAGCTACGGGAGCGGCACCGGGGAGCTGTTTTTT.

The chain carries TRBV18 and TRBJ2-1, with no clear D. This CDR3 is built from 13 residues. The germline V gene has CDR1 KGHSH and CDR2 LQKENI. Trimming shortened V by 3 bases and J by 0 bases, and 3 bases separated the two germline ends. CDR3 bases: TGTGCCAGCTCACCCAGCTCCTACAATGAGCAGTTCTTC. Amino acid sequence: CASSPSSYNEQFF.

This clone occurred once. This chain's CDR3 is CASSRDREETQYF. The CDR3 bases are TGTGCCAGCAGCCGGGACAGGGAAGAGACCCAGTACTTC. The chain joins TRBV5-4 to TRBJ2-5; 9 bases agree with TRBD1. There are 13 residues in the CDR3. CDR1 and CDR2 (germline): SGHNT, YYREEE (reference sequence). V shed 4 bases, J shed 3 bases, and the junction held 1 base outside the gene matches.